The TCR beta chain described here comes from a study of radiation and T cells in renal cell carcinoma. Study-level information: Nephrectomy followed 15 Gy stereotactic body radiation by 4 weeks. General study findings and limits: In blood, top tumor clones expanded by 2 weeks, shrinking by 4. Pretreatment tumor biopsies were lacking, so baseline clonotypes are unknown.

Assay: immunoSEQ multiplex PCR; the TCRdb copy retains only in-frame clones and omits some. Here the sample spans tens of thousands of clones, 65% to 80% being singletons. The CDR3 contains 16 residues. Unmatched junction bases numbered 10, after V lost 2 bases and J lost 6 bases. Germline loops: CDR1 SGHRS, CDR2 YFSETQ. On this clone: Its antigen remains unidentified.

The time point is: baseline pretreatment blood. Regarding treatment: 15 Gy SBRT to primary tumor, nephrectomy 4 weeks later. Blood was sampled at baseline, 2 weeks and 4 weeks after SBRT. The chain couples TRBV5-1 to TRBJ2-3, with 9 positions matching TRBD2. This clonotype was obtained from a man aged 60 to 69 with renal cell carcinoma. The sequenced sample was blood, obtained from a patient whose treatment included radiotherapy and nephrectomy. CDR3 DNA sequence: TGCGCCAGCAGCTTTCCTAGCGGGATATTAGAGGATACGCAGTATTTT. It yields the protein CASSFPSGILEDTQYF.